The 25 T cell receptor beta chains below were found in one sample sequenced in a study of CD8+ T cells in alopecia areata. The authors extracted RNA and reverse transcribed it into cDNA as the sequencing template. TCRdb's table, derived via immunoSEQ multiplex PCR, lists solely in-frame clones and lacks some. This sample carries 200,000 or so clones, 56% of them seen once, and the ten largest clones take about 5.3%. Sequencing was done on a sample of CD8+ T cells sorted from blood. Receptors were obtained from a human donor in good health.

The chain carries TRBV6-1 and TRBJ1-1; D is unclear. The CDR3 runs 16 residues. Germline V gene data show CDR1 as MNHNS and CDR2 as SASEGT. V was clipped by 1 base and J by 3 bases, with 15 bases between them. CDR3 nucleotide sequence: TGTGCCAGCAGTGAAGGCCCGTATCGGAGGGACACTGAAGCTTTCTTT. Residues: CASSEGPYRRDTEAFF.

The chain recombines TRBV7-9 with TRBJ1-2; 9 bases match TRBD1. With 6 bases clipped from V and 4 bases from J, the junction kept 6 bases outside the gene matches. The CDR3 has 14 residues. Germline values: CDR1 SEHNR, CDR2 FQNEAQ (reference sequence). The CDR3 DNA reads TGTGCCAGCAGGTCGGACAGGGGAGGCTATGGCTACACCTTC. Protein sequence: CASRSDRGGYGYTF.

The V gene is TRBV4-1, the J gene TRBJ1-1; perhaps TRBD1 as D (6 bases). The germline V gene encodes CDR1 MGHRA and CDR2 YSYEKL. V lost 4 bases and J lost 4, with 13 bases in between. This CDR3 is 14 amino acids long. DNA of the CDR3: TGCGCCAGCAGCCGCAAGGGGGATTCCACTGAAGCTTTCTTT. Its protein is CASSRKGDSTEAFF.

This clone has only one observation. The rearrangement links TRBV11-2 to TRBJ1-6; possible D gene TRBD1, 5 bases. V was pared by 3 bases and J by 7 bases, with 13 bases between. CDR1 is SGHAT and CDR2 is FQNNGV in the germline V gene. There are 15 residues in the CDR3. The CDR3 DNA sequence: TGTGCCAGCAGCTTTGTCAGGGAGGACAATTCACCCCTCCACTTT. It translates to CASSFVREDNSPLHF.

J is TRBJ1-2 and V is TRBV9, with D maybe TRBD1 (6 bases). Trimming took off 3 bases at V and 6 bases at J, with 15 bases between the two ends. The CDR3 length is 14 residues. CDR1 and CDR2 from the germline V gene are SGDLS and YYNGEE. The CDR3 coding sequence is TGTGCCAGCAGCGGGCAAGGGGGTCCAAATGGCTACACCTTC. Translating gives CASSGQGGPNGYTF.

This chain's CDR3 is CASSRNGGPQETQYF. The CDR3 DNA is TGTGCCAGCAGTCGTAACGGGGGACCCCAAGAGACCCAGTACTTC. This chain joins TRBV6-5 and TRBJ2-5, with D perhaps TRBD2 (6 bases). This CDR3 region has 15 residues. Germline lookup yields CDR1 MNHEY and CDR2 SVGAGI. V was clipped by 5 bases and J by 1 base, with 14 bases between them.

In this sample, this clone turned up once. The J gene is TRBJ2-5, the V gene TRBV30; 9 bases agree with TRBD1. The CDR3 runs 13 residues. Per germline, CDR1 GTSNPN and CDR2 SVGIG (reference sequence). Trimming removed 4 bases from V and 5 bases from J; junction bases left unmatched: 5. The CDR3 region has the DNA TGTGCCTGGAAGGGACAGGGTTATGAGACCCAGTACTTC. This translates into CAWKGQGYETQYF.

This rearrangement joins TRBV29-1 to TRBJ1-1; tentative D call: TRBD1 (5 bases). V was pared by 1 base and J by 8 bases, with 11 bases between. The CDR3 contains 12 residues. Germline values: CDR1 SQVTM, CDR2 ANQGSEA. CDR3 in amino acids: CSVEGGAPEAFF. CDR3 nucleotide sequence: TGCAGCGTTGAAGGCGGGGCGCCCGAAGCTTTCTTT.

This clone was found a few times. The chain uses TRBV13 and TRBJ2-7; TRBD1 agrees at 8 bases. Per germline, CDR1 PRHDT and CDR2 FYEKMQ (reference sequence). J lost 3 bases, V lost 6 bases, and 4 bases had no gene match. This CDR3 spans 13 amino acids. The CDR3 protein is CASRGQDNYEQYF. DNA of the CDR3: TGTGCCAGCAGGGGACAGGACAACTACGAGCAGTACTTC.

The gene calls are TRBV6-5 and TRBJ2-5, with unresolved D. Germline CDR1 MNHEY, CDR2 SVGAGI. This CDR3 has 14 amino acids. V was pared by 2 bases and J by 5 bases, with 12 bases between. The chain's CDR3 is CASSYRPSGETQYF. The CDR3 nucleotides read TGTGCCAGCAGTTACCGACCCTCCGGGGAGACCCAGTACTTC.

In nucleotides, the CDR3 is TGCGCCAGCAGCCCTTTAGGGAACAGGGTCATGAACACTGAAGCTTTCTTT. Its protein is CASSPLGNRVMNTEAFF. This chain links TRBV4-1 with TRBJ1-1, with D perhaps matching TRBD1 (6 bases). The V gene's germline CDR1 is MGHRA and CDR2 YSYEKL. V shed 4 bases and J shed 0 bases, with 18 bases lying between them. CDR3 size: 17 residues.

The V and J genes are TRBV27 and TRBJ2-5; 11 nucleotides match TRBD2. The CDR3 is 17 amino acids. Trimming removed 11 bases from V and 2 bases from J; junction bases left unmatched: 16. Germline CDR1 and CDR2: MNHEY and SMNVEV (reference sequence). The DNA for the CDR3 is TGTGCCGTCCCTAGGAGTAGCGGGGGGGCCCCTCAAGAGACCCAGTACTTC. Its translation is CAVPRSSGGAPQETQYF.

This sequence joins TRBV27 and TRBJ2-2; TRBD2 might be the D (6 bases). Germline CDR1 reads MNHEY; CDR2 reads SMNVEV (reference sequence). V gave up 5 bases and J gave up 7 bases, with 17 bases separating them. CDR3 size: 15 residues. CDR3 bases: TGTGCCAGCAGTCCGAGGGGTTTGGGGGGCGGGGAGCTGTTTTTT. Its translation: CASSPRGLGGGELFF.

The chain is built from TRBV15 and TRBJ2-3; 11 bases map to TRBD2. CDR1 LNHNV and CDR2 YYDKDF come from the germline V gene (reference sequence). This CDR3 spans 17 amino acids. The junction had 5 bases not matched to a gene; V was cut back by 1 base and J by 2 bases. The CDR3 region has the DNA TGTGCCACCAGCAGAGCCCTAGCGGGGGGATACACAGATACGCAGTATTTT. Its translation: CATSRALAGGYTDTQYF.

V and J are TRBV29-1 and TRBJ1-2; D might be TRBD1 (5 bases). The CDR3 sequence is 13 residues long. Deletions cut 4 bases from V and 0 bases from J, with 9 bases between. CDR1 and CDR2 (germline): SQVTM, ANQGSEA. Here the CDR3 DNA reads TGCAGCGTTGGACAGCCGACTAACTATGGCTACACCTTC. Its translation is CSVGQPTNYGYTF.

V gene TRBV7-9 combines with J gene TRBJ1-1, with TRBD1 matching over 9 bases. Losses at the gene ends were 4 bases for V and 0 bases for J; bases not matched to a gene: 6. Germline CDR1 and CDR2: SEHNR and FQNEAQ (reference sequence). The CDR3 covers 16 residues. The CDR3 DNA sequence: TGTGCCAGCAGCTCGAAGGGGACAGGGCTGAACACTGAAGCTTTCTTT. Translation: CASSSKGTGLNTEAFF.

The chain carries TRBV4-1 and TRBJ2-6, with TRBD1 as a possible D gene (6 bases). The length of the CDR3 is 18 residues. V gave up 1 base and J gave up 0 bases, with 13 bases separating them. The germline V gene has CDR1 MGHRA and CDR2 YSYEKL. This CDR3 is CASSQGGTLYSGANVLTF. The CDR3 bases are TGCGCCAGCAGCCAAGGGGGGACACTGTACTCTGGGGCCAACGTCCTGACTTTC.

The V gene is TRBV9, the J gene TRBJ2-2; D may be TRBD1 (7 bases). V was cut by 4 bases and J by 10 bases, with 17 bases left in between. Germline V gene lookup returns CDR1 SGDLS and CDR2 YYNGEE. The CDR3 loop spans 14 amino acids. Written as DNA, the CDR3 is TGTGCCAGCAGCTCAGGGGGACCTAGCGAGGAGCTGTTTTTT. Protein product: CASSSGGPSEELFF.

The count of this clone is one. The chain couples TRBV2 to TRBJ1-2; possibly TRBD1 for D (5 bases). With 6 bases removed from V and 6 bases from J, the gap between germline ends came to 20 bases. There are 15 residues in the CDR3. The germline V gene has CDR1 SNHLY and CDR2 FYNNEI. As DNA, the CDR3 is TGTGCCAGCAGGGACACATTGCAGGGAACGGATGGCTACACCTTC. Its protein product is CASRDTLQGTDGYTF.

The table lists this clone with a few counts. The J gene is TRBJ2-1, the V gene TRBV14; 8 bases fit TRBD1. This CDR3 comprises 16 residues. Germline CDR1 is SGHDN and CDR2 is FVKESK. Trimming at V came to 4 bases and at J to 9 bases, leaving 14 bases not matched to a gene. CDR3 protein: CASSRIQGGTNGEQFF. The CDR3 DNA follows: TGTGCCAGCAGCCGTATACAGGGGGGAACAAACGGTGAGCAGTTCTTC.

The sample holds a few counts of this clone. This chain connects TRBV4-1 to TRBJ2-5, with D possibly being TRBD2 (6 bases). V shed 3 bases and J shed 2 bases, with 16 bases lying between them. CDR3 size: 16 residues. Germline V lookup: CDR1 MGHRA, CDR2 YSYEKL. CDR3 nucleotide sequence: TGCGCCAGCAGCCATCCTGGAGACGGGGGTCAAGAGACCCAGTACTTC. Translated: CASSHPGDGGQETQYF.

This rearrangement joins TRBV27 to TRBJ2-7; 9 bases agree with TRBD2. After removal of 2 bases from V and 2 bases from J, the junction contained 7 bases not matched to a gene. From germline, CDR1 is MNHEY and CDR2 SMNVEV (reference sequence). This CDR3 region has 16 residues. The CDR3 protein is CASSLRGGGGAYEQYF. CDR3 nucleotides: TGTGCCAGCAGTTTACGTGGGGGCGGGGGGGCCTACGAGCAGTACTTC.

The table lists this clone with a few counts. This CDR3 is CASNPGSADTQYF. Written as DNA, the CDR3 is TGTGCCAGTAACCCAGGGTCAGCAGATACGCAGTATTTT. The chain couples TRBV19 to TRBJ2-3, with D possibly TRBD1 on 5 matching bases. Germline CDR1 LNHDA, CDR2 SQIVND (reference sequence). V lost 7 bases, J lost 4 bases, and 12 bases lay in between. CDR3 size: 13 residues.

The rearrangement joins TRBV4-2 to TRBJ2-3; TRBD2 matches at 11 bases. After removal of 3 bases from V and 6 bases from J, the junction contained 14 bases not matched to a gene. The length of the CDR3 is 18 residues. From germline, CDR1 is LGHNA and CDR2 YNFKEQ. The CDR3 reads CASSQDLAGGPPGDTQYF. CDR3 coding DNA: TGTGCCAGCAGCCAGGACTTAGCGGGGGGGCCGCCGGGGGATACGCAGTATTTT.

J is TRBJ2-1 and V is TRBV29-1, with D unclear. The CDR3 contains 13 residues. Germline V lookup: CDR1 SQVTM, CDR2 ANQGSEA. V gave up 7 bases and J gave up 0 bases, with 10 bases separating them. The CDR3 loop is CSGGPGSYNEQFF. CDR3 DNA: TGCAGCGGCGGACCCGGCTCCTACAATGAGCAGTTCTTC.